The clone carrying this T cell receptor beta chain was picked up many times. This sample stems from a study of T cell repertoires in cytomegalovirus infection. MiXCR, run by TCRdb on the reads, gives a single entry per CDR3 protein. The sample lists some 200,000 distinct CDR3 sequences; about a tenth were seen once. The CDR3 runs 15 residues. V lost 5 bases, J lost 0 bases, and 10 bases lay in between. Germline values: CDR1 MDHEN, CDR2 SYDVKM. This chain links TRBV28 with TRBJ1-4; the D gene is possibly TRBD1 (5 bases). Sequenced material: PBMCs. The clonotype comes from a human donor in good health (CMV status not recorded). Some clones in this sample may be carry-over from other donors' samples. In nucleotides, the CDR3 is TGTGCCAGCAGTGATAGACAGACAACTAATGAAAAACTGTTTTTT. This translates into CASSDRQTTNEKLFF.